A single sample gave rise to the 14 T cell receptor beta chains below, sequenced in a study of Ad26.COV2.S vaccination and SARS-CoV-2 variants. The method was immunoSEQ multiplex PCR; TCRdb's version includes in-frame clones alone and lacks a portion of them. The sample includes about 480,000 clones, around 85% of them seen just once. Indicated treatment: roughly 20 received Ad26.COV2.S at low or high dose, single or two shots; a few received placebo; per-sample allocation not given. Specimens were obtained on day 63 following the first vaccine or placebo injection. The sample was peripheral blood, taken in a trial of Ad26.COV2.S vaccine versus placebo. The receptors were sampled from a person aged 18-65 years who received the Ad26.COV2.S COVID-19 vaccine or a placebo.

This clone appeared a single time. The rearrangement links TRBV10-3 to TRBJ2-2; unclear D gene. The V end lost 3 bases, the J end lost 5 bases, and 13 bases lay between the germline ends. CDR3 size: 15 residues. Germline-derived CDR1 and CDR2 are ENHRY and SYGVKD. The CDR3 nucleotides read TGTGCCATCAGTGATGTAGGAGTAGGTACCGGGGAGCTGTTTTTT. It specifies CAISDVGVGTGELFF.

The rearrangement uses TRBV23-1 and TRBJ1-4, with 10 positions matching TRBD1. TRBV23-1 is an ORF, with its function uncertain. J lost 4 bases, V lost 2 bases, and 1 base had no gene match. The CDR3 consists of 15 residues. The DNA of the CDR3 is TGCGCCAGCAGTCAAGGGACAGGGGTTAATGAAAAACTGTTTTTT. Translated: CASSQGTGVNEKLFF.

The genes are TRBV7-2 and TRBJ2-1; 15 nucleotides match TRBD2. Losses at the gene ends were 4 bases for V and 7 bases for J; bases not matched to a gene: 2. The germline V gene encodes CDR1 SGHTA and CDR2 FQGNSA. This CDR3 region has 15 residues. CDR3 DNA sequence: TGTGCCAGCAGCTCCGGGACTAGCGGGAGGAATGAGCAGTTCTTC. It is translated as CASSSGTSGRNEQFF.

This clone was picked up one time. The chain couples TRBV19 to TRBJ1-5; 8 nucleotides match TRBD1. This CDR3 contains 14 residues. J gave up 6 bases and V 6 bases, and 7 bases lay outside the gene matches. Per the germline V gene, CDR1 is LNHDA and CDR2 is SQIVND (reference sequence). The CDR3 DNA is TGTGCCAGTAGCGACGGACAGGGATCTCAGCCCCAGCATTTT. This translates into CASSDGQGSQPQHF.

The chain is built from TRBV10-2 and TRBJ2-1; 7 nucleotides align to TRBD2. The CDR3 has 16 amino acids. Germline V CDR1 and CDR2: WSHSY, SAAADI. With V trimmed by 0 bases and J by 7 bases, 9 bases remained unmatched. CDR3 DNA: TGCGCCAGCAGTGAGTCGGTGGCTAGCGGACAAAATGAGCAGTTCTTC. Encoded protein: CASSESVASGQNEQFF.

The CDR3 DNA reads TGTGCCAGCAGCACGACTAGCGGGAGGGCCCCCGGGGAGCTGTTTTTT. Its translation is CASSTTSGRAPGELFF. V is TRBV7-3 and J is TRBJ2-2, with TRBD2 matching 14 bases. V lost 5 bases and J lost 6; bases outside the gene matches: 5. The germline V gene encodes CDR1 SGHTA and CDR2 FQGTGA. This CDR3 comprises 16 residues.

This clone has just one count. The V and J genes are TRBV14 and TRBJ2-6, with TRBD1 as a possible D gene (6 bases). Between the trimmed V and J ends, which lost 5 bases and 3 bases, there was a span of 14 bases. This CDR3 spans 16 amino acids. The germline V gene encodes CDR1 SGHDN and CDR2 FVKESK. CDR3 sequence: CASSKAGVFGANVLTF. The CDR3 DNA sequence: TGTGCCAGCAGCAAAGCAGGGGTTTTTGGGGCCAACGTCCTGACTTTC.

The rearrangement links TRBV6-5 to TRBJ2-4; D is possibly TRBD1 (6 bases). V was cut by 6 bases and J by 3 bases, with 15 bases left in between. This CDR3 contains 15 residues. The germline CDR1 and CDR2 sequences are MNHEY and SVGAGI. The CDR3 nucleotides read TGTGCCAGCAGCGCAGGGGTTCCGGGCAAAAACATTCAGTACTTC. Its translation is CASSAGVPGKNIQYF.

This chain joins TRBV7-2 and TRBJ2-2, with D maybe TRBD2 (6 bases). This CDR3 is built from 18 residues. CDR1 and CDR2 (germline): SGHTA, FQGNSA. Trimming stripped 2 bases from V and 0 bases from J, with 16 bases between. The CDR3 nucleotides read TGTGCCAGCAGCTTATACCCCTTGGGCGGGGCGAACACCGGGGAGCTGTTTTTT. As protein: CASSLYPLGGANTGELFF.

Only a few counts were recorded for this clone. The chain uses TRBV4-3 and TRBJ2-1; TRBD2 might be the D (5 bases). Trimming cost V 0 bases and J 6 bases, with 12 bases left between them. CDR1 is LGHNA and CDR2 is YSLEER in the germline V gene. The length of the CDR3 is 15 residues. The CDR3 DNA reads TGCGCCAGCAGCCAAGATGGGCTAGCTTTCAATGAGCAGTTCTTC. This gives the protein CASSQDGLAFNEQFF.

V and J are TRBV6-6 and TRBJ1-3; a weak D match, TRBD1 (5 bases). The CDR3 length is 14 residues. In germline, CDR1 is MNHNY, CDR2 SVGAGI (reference sequence). Trimming left V 5 bases short and J 3 bases short, with 11 bases between. The CDR3 reads CASSPTDGGNTIYF. DNA of the CDR3: TGTGCCAGCAGTCCGACAGACGGTGGAAACACCATATATTTT.

This rearrangement joins TRBV7-6 to TRBJ2-7; 7 positions agree with TRBD2. Germline V gene data show CDR1 as SGHVS and CDR2 as FNYEAQ. The ends lost 1 base at V and 1 base at J; junction bases unmatched: 7. The CDR3 is 16 residues long. The DNA of the CDR3 is TGTGCCAGCAGCTTAGGACCGCGGGAGAGGTCCTACGAGCAGTACTTC. Translation gives CASSLGPRERSYEQYF.

This clone has only a few counts. This chain links TRBV18 with TRBJ2-7, with 10 bases fitting TRBD2. Germline CDR1 and CDR2: KGHSH and LQKENI. After removal of 3 bases from V and 4 bases from J, the junction contained 6 bases not matched to a gene. This CDR3 comprises 15 residues. The CDR3 reads CASSPQSSGSYEQYF. The CDR3, as DNA: TGTGCCAGCTCACCCCAATCTAGCGGGAGTTACGAGCAGTACTTC.

The rearrangement joins TRBV30 to TRBJ2-3; TRBD2 matches 8 bases. V trimming: 3 bases; J trimming: 2 bases; junction bases outside the gene matches: 16. This CDR3 spans 18 amino acids. In germline, CDR1 is GTSNPN, CDR2 SVGIG (reference sequence). In DNA form, the CDR3 reads TGTGCCTGGAGGGTACCACTCGGGGGGGGGCCCCCCACAGATACGCAGTATTTT. Protein product: CAWRVPLGGGPPTDTQYF.